This T cell receptor beta chain originates from a study of shared clonotypes between healthy human individuals. As concerns this clone: Its specificity is not known. Other DNA sequences in the sample encode the same CDR3.

Study observations and caveats: Collection of samples was limited to blood; tissue repertoires likely differ.

Sequencing was at deep level. Authors' methods: Filtering was not the same, since immunoSEQ gave junction-only sequences without quality scores. Generated by immunoSEQ multiplex PCR, the TCRdb table keeps only in-frame clones and is missing some. Clonal size and the V and J genes are those of that table, whereas D and trimming came from the DNA. The sample holds a few million clones; over 85% are singletons and the top ten take about 0.37%. V was pared by 1 base and J by 8 bases, with 3 bases of the junction left unmatched. Germline loops: CDR1 SEHNR, CDR2 FQNEAQ (reference sequence). This CDR3 contains 13 residues.

The chain recombines TRBV7-9 with TRBJ1-2; TRBD1 agrees at 8 bases. The sequenced sample consisted of naive CD4+ T cells from PBMCs. Subset described: CD45RA+ positively selected. This TCR derives from a man younger than 30 in good health. Some clones in this sample may be carry-over from other donors' samples. The CDR3 DNA is TGTGCCAGCAGCTTAGGACAGGGGAACGGCTACACCTTC. This sequence encodes CASSLGQGNGYTF. Together with reference TRBV7-9 and TRBJ1-2, the CDR3 gives the full variable domain: DTGVSQNPRHKITKRGQNVTFRCDPISEHNRLYWYRQTLGQGPEFLTYFQNEAQLEKSRLLSDRFSAERPKGSFSTLEIQRTEQGDSAMYLCASSLGQGNGYTFGSGTRLTVV.